The T cell receptor (beta chain) under discussion was sequenced for a study of graft-versus-host responses after intestinal transplantation. Study-wide results and limits: Among circulating GvH clones, peak levels were associated with early post-transplant declines in HvG clones.

The data were produced by immunoSEQ multiplex PCR, yet TCRdb's version contains in-frame clones alone and is incomplete. The sample records approximately 90,000 clones, approximately 90% being singletons. From germline, CDR1 is MNHEY and CDR2 SMNVEV (reference sequence). The germline V and J ends were trimmed by 3 bases and 1 base, with 10 bases remaining between them. The CDR3 sequence is 14 residues long. As concerns this clone: Its antigen is undetermined.

The receptor was isolated from a human donor who was the organ donor for an intestinal transplant. Sequencing was performed on unstimulated CD8+ T cells sorted from spleen or lymph node cells, taken before transplant. J is TRBJ2-7 and V is TRBV27; possible D gene TRBD2, 6 bases. The CDR3 is CASSFEGRSYEQYF. The DNA for the CDR3 is TGTGCCAGCAGTTTTGAAGGGAGGTCCTACGAGCAGTACTTC.